These 22 T cell receptor beta chains were sequenced from one sample in a study of vaccination and CD4 T cells after COVID-19. The Oncomine TCR Beta short-read assay was applied to DNA of cultured CD4+ T cells. TCRdb re-called the PCR reads through MiXCR, storing one row per CDR3 protein. The repertoire holds 20,000 to 25,000 distinct CDR3 sequences, with 67% as singletons. These TCRs' antigens remain unknown. Documented treatment: roughly ten-day PBMC culture with coronavirus spike peptide pools or control peptides (ViraFEST assay). Sequences were derived from CD4+ T cells from blood, cultured in vitro, sampled after SARS-CoV-2 vaccination. The receptors derive from a human donor who received a COVID-19 vaccine.

The chain joins TRBV18 to TRBJ2-2; 7 bases fit TRBD1. The length of the CDR3 is 16 residues. CDR1 is KGHSH and CDR2 is LQKENI in the germline V gene. J lost 4 bases, V lost 0 bases, and 5 bases had no gene match. The CDR3 DNA follows: TGTGCCAGCTCACCACCGGACAGGATCGGCACCGGGGAGCTGTTTTTT. It yields the protein CASSPPDRIGTGELFF. Complete variable domain (other parts from reference TRBV18 and TRBJ2-2): NAGVMQNPRHLVRRRGQEARLRCSPMKGHSHVYWYRQLPEEGLKFMVYLQKENIIDESGMPKERFSAEFPKEGPSILRIQQVVRGDSAAYFCASSPPDRIGTGELFFGEGSRLTVL.

The gene calls are TRBV12-3 or TRBV12-4 and TRBJ1-5, with unresolved D. This CDR3 is built from 12 residues. The ends were cut back, 0 bases at V and 9 bases at J, with 6 bases in the middle. CDR3 in amino acids: CASSLARGPQHF. The CDR3 DNA reads TGTGCCAGCAGTTTAGCCCGGGGGCCCCAGCATTTT.

The chain has TRBV19 and TRBJ1-2, with 8 bases identical to TRBD1. Germline V gene sequence: CDR1 LNHDA, CDR2 SQIVND (reference sequence). This CDR3 is built from 16 residues. V shed 3 bases, J shed 4 bases, and the junction held 10 bases outside the gene matches. CDR3 in amino acids: CASSIRTGRGSYGYTF. DNA for the CDR3: TGTGCCAGTAGTATCCGGACAGGGAGGGGCAGCTATGGCTACACCTTC.

J is TRBJ2-1 and V is TRBV7-6; tentatively, D is TRBD1 or TRBD2 (6 bases each). V dropped 2 bases and J dropped 2 bases, with 10 bases sitting between them. CDR1 and CDR2 (germline): SGHVS, FNYEAQ. The CDR3 extends over 15 amino acids. CDR3 nucleotide sequence: TGTGCCAGCAGCTTAACGGGGGCGACCTACAATGAGCAGTTCTTC. Protein product: CASSLTGATYNEQFF.

A few counts support this clonotype. CDR3: CASSLLFAGGGTEAFF. The CDR3 region has the DNA TGTGCCAGCAGCCTGCTCTTCGCAGGGGGAGGTACTGAAGCTTTCTTT. The genes are TRBV27 and TRBJ1-1, with 7 bases lining up with TRBD1. CDR1 and CDR2 (germline): MNHEY, SMNVEV (reference sequence). The V segment lost 6 bases and the J segment 5 bases; nucleotides outside the gene matches: 15. The CDR3 runs 16 residues.

This clonotype was counted once. The genes are TRBV7-9 and TRBJ2-7; weak D call: TRBD1 (8 bases). Germline-derived CDR1 and CDR2 are SEHNR and FQNEAQ (reference sequence). The CDR3 extends over 16 amino acids. V gave up 5 bases and J gave up 4 bases, with 21 bases separating them. In DNA, the CDR3 is TGTGCCAGCAGCGACACACAGGGGGGGGGCGCGTACGAGCAGTACTTC. Translating it yields CASSDTQGGGAYEQYF.

This clonotype was counted only a few times. The chain links TRBV2 to TRBJ2-3; 13 bases are shared with TRBD2. This CDR3 is 16 amino acids long. In germline, CDR1 is SNHLY, CDR2 FYNNEI. The ends lost 6 bases at V and 2 bases at J; junction bases unmatched: 5. This CDR3 is CASSPGLAGDTDTQYF. CDR3 nucleotides: TGTGCCAGCAGCCCTGGACTAGCGGGGGACACAGATACGCAGTATTTT.

The V gene is TRBV29-1, the J gene TRBJ1-2; weak D call: TRBD1 (6 bases). CDR1 and CDR2 (germline): SQVTM, ANQGSEA. The CDR3 loop spans 14 amino acids. V was pared by 0 bases and J by 4 bases, with 12 bases between. The CDR3 reads CSVEDTGSFYGYTF. For the CDR3, the DNA is TGCAGCGTTGAAGACACAGGGAGTTTCTATGGCTACACCTTC.

This clonotype was seen only a few times. The CDR3 region is CASSAPSGGAYEQYF. For the CDR3, the DNA is TGTGCCAGCAGTGCCCCTAGCGGGGGGGCGTACGAGCAGTACTTC. V is TRBV2 and J is TRBJ2-7, with 12 nucleotides matching TRBD2. This CDR3 has 15 amino acids. CDR1 SNHLY and CDR2 FYNNEI come from the germline V gene. V dropped 4 bases and J dropped 4; count of bases not matched to a gene: 5.

V gene TRBV6-5 combines with J gene TRBJ2-5, with a weak D call TRBD1 (6 bases). V was trimmed by 0 bases and J by 2 bases, leaving 13 bases between them. Germline V gene sequence: CDR1 MNHEY, CDR2 SVGAGI. This CDR3 has 16 residues. The CDR3, as DNA: TGTGCCAGCAGTTACTCGAGGCAGGGACAACAAGAGACCCAGTACTTC. Its protein is CASSYSRQGQQETQYF.

The V gene is TRBV20-1, the J gene TRBJ1-4; TRBD1 might be the D (5 bases). Between the trimmed V and J ends, which lost 6 bases and 10 bases, there was a span of 21 bases. Germline loops: CDR1 DFQATT, CDR2 SNEGSKA (reference sequence). The CDR3 is 14 amino acids. CDR3: CSAPARAGIGKLFF. CDR3 nucleotide sequence: TGCAGTGCGCCAGCCCGGGCAGGGATCGGAAAACTGTTTTTT.

V and J are TRBV6-1 and TRBJ1-2; the D gene is possibly TRBD1 (6 bases). V was cut by 2 bases and J by 4 bases, with 14 bases left in between. CDR1 and CDR2 from the germline V gene are MNHNS and SASEGT. The CDR3 sequence is 15 residues long. The CDR3 spells CASSENRAFIYGYTF. CDR3 nucleotide sequence: TGTGCCAGCAGTGAAAACAGGGCTTTTATCTATGGCTACACCTTC.

This chain uses TRBV10-2 with TRBJ1-2; the D gene is possibly TRBD1 (5 bases). V gave up 9 bases and J gave up 2 bases, with 22 bases separating them. The CDR3 sequence is 16 residues long. Germline CDR1 and CDR2: WSHSY and SAAADI. DNA of the CDR3: TGCGCCAGTACAATAAATCCAGGGAGGGTCAACTATGGCTACACCTTC. As protein: CASTINPGRVNYGYTF.

The rearrangement links TRBV6-1 to TRBJ2-7, with unresolved D. Germline V lookup: CDR1 MNHNS, CDR2 SASEGT. Trimming shortened V by 7 bases and J by 3 bases, and 19 bases separated the two germline ends. The CDR3 runs 15 residues. The CDR3 sequence is CASTEFTGSFYEQYF. The CDR3, as DNA: TGTGCCAGCACCGAATTTACGGGTTCATTCTACGAGCAGTACTTC.

This chain connects TRBV20-1 to TRBJ1-5; TRBD1 agrees at 7 bases. Losses at the gene ends were 6 bases for V and 1 base for J; bases not matched to a gene: 6. Germline V gene lookup returns CDR1 DFQATT and CDR2 SNEGSKA (reference sequence). The CDR3 extends over 14 amino acids. CDR3 nucleotide sequence: TGCAGTGCATATGACAGGGCGAGCAATCAGCCCCAGCATTTT. It translates to CSAYDRASNQPQHF.

CDR3 coding DNA: TGTGCCAGCAGCCAGGGACAGCTTGGGGTCTATGGCTACACCTTC. As protein: CASSQGQLGVYGYTF. This chain links TRBV5-4 with TRBJ1-2; 7 bases are shared with TRBD1. This CDR3 region has 15 residues. Germline V lookup: CDR1 SGHNT, CDR2 YYREEE (reference sequence). The V gene end was trimmed by 4 bases and the J gene end by 4 bases; junction bases not matched to a gene: 10.

This clonotype came up a few times. The genes are TRBV10-3 and TRBJ2-5; TRBD2 matches at 11 bases. V gave up 3 bases and J gave up 1 base; unmatched junction bases: 4. This CDR3 has 16 residues. Germline V gene data show CDR1 as ENHRY and CDR2 as SYGVKD. The CDR3 DNA reads TGTGCCATCAGTGATTCCCTAGCGGGGGGCCAAGAGACCCAGTACTTC. Translation gives CAISDSLAGGQETQYF.

The V and J genes are TRBV11-3 and TRBJ2-5; 9 nucleotides agree with TRBD2. Trimming cost V 4 bases and J 5 bases; bases outside gene matches: 8. Germline assignment: CDR1 SGHNT and CDR2 YENEEA. The CDR3 loop spans 15 amino acids. CDR3 in amino acids: CASSYPSSGVETQYF. CDR3 coding DNA: TGTGCCAGCAGCTACCCTTCTAGCGGGGTTGAGACCCAGTACTTC. Filled out from reference TRBV11-3 and TRBJ2-5, the complete variable domain reads EAGVVQSPRYKIIEKKQPVAFWCNPISGHNTLYWYLQNLGQGPELLIRYENEEAVDDSQLPKDRFSAERLKGVDSTLKIQPAELGDSAVYLCASSYPSSGVETQYFGPGTRLLVL.

This chain uses TRBV7-8 with TRBJ1-2; no reliable D call. This CDR3 has 13 amino acids. V lost 1 base and J lost 6, with 9 bases in between. CDR1 is SGHVS, CDR2 FQNEAQ, per germline. The CDR3: CASSLGGTNGYTF. DNA of the CDR3: TGTGCCAGCAGCTTAGGGGGAACCAATGGCTACACCTTC.

V usage is TRBV7-2 and J usage is TRBJ2-3; tentatively, D is TRBD2 (7 bases). Germline CDR1 SGHTA, CDR2 FQGNSA. V lost 5 bases to trimming and J lost 7 bases, with 19 bases between them. The CDR3 has 15 amino acids. Written as DNA, the CDR3 is TGTGCCAGCAGCCCTAGGGGGGGGCCGACATATACGCAGTATTTT. Protein product: CASSPRGGPTYTQYF.

The chain has TRBV19 and TRBJ1-3; 7 nucleotides line up with TRBD1. V was pared by 3 bases and J by 4 bases, with 3 bases of the junction left unmatched. Germline CDR1 LNHDA, CDR2 SQIVND (reference sequence). The CDR3 is 14 amino acids. CDR3 sequence reads: CASSIGTAGNTIYF. DNA of the CDR3: TGTGCCAGTAGTATTGGGACAGCCGGAAACACCATATATTTT.

This clonotype was found a few times. DNA of the CDR3: TGTGCCACCAGTGGTCCGGGGCAGACTAATGAAAAACTGTTTTTT. This translates into CATSGPGQTNEKLFF. The chain is built from TRBV24-1 and TRBJ1-4, with D tentatively TRBD1 (5 bases). The V and J ends lost 5 bases and 2 bases respectively, with 11 bases between them. This CDR3 region has 15 residues. Germline CDR1 reads KGHDR; CDR2 reads SFDVKD.